The clone carrying this T cell receptor (beta chain) was counted ten times or more. The V segment lost 5 bases and the J segment 4 bases; nucleotides outside the gene matches: 8. The CDR3 has 16 amino acids. The germline V gene encodes CDR1 SGHVS and CDR2 FNYEAQ. The data originate from a study of T cell repertoires in cytomegalovirus infection. TCRdb called the reads again in MiXCR, with one record for every CDR3 protein. The sample consists of about 740,000 distinct CDR3 sequences, roughly a third of them appearing once. The chain carries TRBV7-6 and TRBJ1-5; 10 bases align to TRBD1. Sequencing used PBMCs. This sequence originates from a human donor in good health (CMV status not recorded). Some clones in this sample may be carry-over from other donors' samples. CDR3: CASSLDRDRGNQPQHF. The CDR3 coding sequence is TGTGCCAGCAGCCTTGACCGGGACAGGGGTAATCAGCCCCAGCATTTT.